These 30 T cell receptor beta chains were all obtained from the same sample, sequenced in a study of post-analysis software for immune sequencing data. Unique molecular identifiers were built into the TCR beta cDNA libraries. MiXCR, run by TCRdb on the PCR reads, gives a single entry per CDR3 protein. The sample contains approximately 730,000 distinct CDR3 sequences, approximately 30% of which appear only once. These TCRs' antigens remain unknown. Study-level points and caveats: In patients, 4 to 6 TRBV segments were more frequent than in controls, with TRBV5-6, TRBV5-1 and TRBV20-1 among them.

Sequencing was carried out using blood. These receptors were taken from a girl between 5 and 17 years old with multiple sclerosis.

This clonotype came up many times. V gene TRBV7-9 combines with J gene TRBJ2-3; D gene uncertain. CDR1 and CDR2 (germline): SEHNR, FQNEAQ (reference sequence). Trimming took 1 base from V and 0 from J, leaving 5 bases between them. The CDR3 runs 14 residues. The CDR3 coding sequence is TGTGCCAGCAGCTTAGTAGATAGCACAGATACGCAGTATTTT. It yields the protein CASSLVDSTDTQYF. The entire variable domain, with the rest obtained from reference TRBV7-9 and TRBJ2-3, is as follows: DTGVSQNPRHKITKRGQNVTFRCDPISEHNRLYWYRQTLGQGPEFLTYFQNEAQLEKSRLLSDRFSAERPKGSFSTLEIQRTEQGDSAMYLCASSLVDSTDTQYFGPGTRLTVL.

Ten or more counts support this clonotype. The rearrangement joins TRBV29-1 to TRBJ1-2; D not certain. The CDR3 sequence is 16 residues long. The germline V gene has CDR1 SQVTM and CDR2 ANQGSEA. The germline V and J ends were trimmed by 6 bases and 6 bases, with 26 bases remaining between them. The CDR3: CSVWGGFDRGSNGYTF. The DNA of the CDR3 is TGCAGCGTGTGGGGTGGTTTCGACCGAGGATCAAATGGCTACACCTTC.

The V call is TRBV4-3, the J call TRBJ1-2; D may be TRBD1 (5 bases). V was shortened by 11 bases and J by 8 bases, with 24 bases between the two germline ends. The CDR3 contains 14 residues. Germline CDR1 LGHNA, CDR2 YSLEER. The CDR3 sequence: CAPSGGALLDGYTF. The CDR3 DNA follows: TGCGCCCCCAGCGGGGGAGCGTTACTGGACGGCTACACCTTC.

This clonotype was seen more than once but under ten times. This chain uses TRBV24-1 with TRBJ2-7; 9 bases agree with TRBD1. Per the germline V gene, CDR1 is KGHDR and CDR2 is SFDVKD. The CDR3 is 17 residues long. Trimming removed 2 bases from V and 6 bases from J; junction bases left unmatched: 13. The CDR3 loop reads CATSDSRGYRGRVEQYF. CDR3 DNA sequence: TGTGCCACCAGTGATTCGAGAGGATACAGGGGGCGAGTCGAGCAGTACTTC.

The CDR3 sequence: CSALDRGGPYEQYF. The CDR3 DNA reads as TGCAGTGCTCTCGACAGGGGTGGCCCCTACGAGCAGTACTTC. The V call is TRBV20-1, the J call TRBJ2-7; 8 nucleotides line up with TRBD1. Germline lookup yields CDR1 DFQATT and CDR2 SNEGSKA (reference sequence). J was trimmed by 2 bases and V by 5 bases; bases with no gene match: 8. The CDR3 is 14 amino acids.

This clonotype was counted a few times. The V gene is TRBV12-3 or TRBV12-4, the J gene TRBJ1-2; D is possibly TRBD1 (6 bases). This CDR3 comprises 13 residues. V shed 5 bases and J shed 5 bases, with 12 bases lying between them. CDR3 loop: CASSRTGKYGYTF. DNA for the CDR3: TGTGCCAGCAGTCGTACAGGGAAGTATGGCTACACCTTC.

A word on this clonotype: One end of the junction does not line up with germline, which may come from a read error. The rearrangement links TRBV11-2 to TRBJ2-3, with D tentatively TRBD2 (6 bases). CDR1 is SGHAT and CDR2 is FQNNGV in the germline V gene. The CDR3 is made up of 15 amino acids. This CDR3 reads CASSFGLAIADTQYF. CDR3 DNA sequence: TGTGCCAGCAGCTTTGGCCTAGCGATTGCAGACACGCAGTATTTT.

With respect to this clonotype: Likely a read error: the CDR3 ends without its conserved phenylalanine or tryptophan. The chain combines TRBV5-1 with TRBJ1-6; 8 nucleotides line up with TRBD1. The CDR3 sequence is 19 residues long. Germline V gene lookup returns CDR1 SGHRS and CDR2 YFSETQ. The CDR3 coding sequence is TGCGCCAGCAGGAGGACAGGGAGGGAGACACGCTCCGATAATTCACCCCTCCACTTG. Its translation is CASRRTGRETRSDNSPLHL.

The CDR3 DNA follows: TGTGCCAGCAGCACCATCGGACTAGCGGGAGCGAGTGAAGCCAAAAACATTCAGTACTTC. It is translated as CASSTIGLAGASEAKNIQYF. The chain combines TRBV6-2 or TRBV6-3 with TRBJ2-4; 13 positions agree with TRBD2. CDR1 and CDR2 (germline): MNHEY, SVGEGT. The length of the CDR3 is 20 residues. V gave up 6 bases and J gave up 0 bases; unmatched junction bases: 14.

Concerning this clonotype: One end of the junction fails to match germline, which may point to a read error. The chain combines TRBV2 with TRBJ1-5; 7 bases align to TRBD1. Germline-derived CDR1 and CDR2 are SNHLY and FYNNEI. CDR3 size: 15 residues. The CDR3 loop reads CTSSEQTGGNQPQHF. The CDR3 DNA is TGTACCAGCAGTGAGCAAACAGGGGGCAATCAGCCCCAGCATTTT.

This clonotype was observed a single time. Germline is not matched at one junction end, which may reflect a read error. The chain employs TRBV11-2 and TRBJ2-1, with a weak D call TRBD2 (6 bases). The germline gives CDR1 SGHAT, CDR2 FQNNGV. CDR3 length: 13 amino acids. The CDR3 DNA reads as TGTGCCGGCAGCTTGGGGACGGGGGTTGAGCAGTTCTTC. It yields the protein CAGSLGTGVEQFF.

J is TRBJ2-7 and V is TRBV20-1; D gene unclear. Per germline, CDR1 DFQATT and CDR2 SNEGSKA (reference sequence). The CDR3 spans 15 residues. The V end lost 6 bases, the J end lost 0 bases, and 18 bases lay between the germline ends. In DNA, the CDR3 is TGCAGTGCCCACCAACCGGGTCTGAGCTCCTACGAGCAGTACTTC. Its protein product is CSAHQPGLSSYEQYF.

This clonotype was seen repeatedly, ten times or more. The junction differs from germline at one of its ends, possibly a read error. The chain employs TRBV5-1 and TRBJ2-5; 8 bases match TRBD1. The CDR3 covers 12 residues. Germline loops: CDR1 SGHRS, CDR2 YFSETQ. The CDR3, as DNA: TGTGCCAGCAGTGGACAGGGAGAGACCCAGTACTTC. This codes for CASSGQGETQYF.

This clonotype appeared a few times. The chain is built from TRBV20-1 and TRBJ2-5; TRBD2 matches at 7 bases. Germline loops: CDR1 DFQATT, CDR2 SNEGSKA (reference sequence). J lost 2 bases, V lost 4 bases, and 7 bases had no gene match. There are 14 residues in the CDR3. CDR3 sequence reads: CSATHGGGQETQYF. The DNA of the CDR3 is TGCAGTGCTACCCATGGGGGGGGACAAGAGACCCAGTACTTC.

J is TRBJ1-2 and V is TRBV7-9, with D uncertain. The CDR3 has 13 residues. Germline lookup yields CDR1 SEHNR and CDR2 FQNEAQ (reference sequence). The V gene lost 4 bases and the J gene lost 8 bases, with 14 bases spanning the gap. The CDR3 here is CASSSDGRRGYTF. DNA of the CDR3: TGTGCCAGCAGCTCGGACGGCCGTCGCGGCTACACCTTC. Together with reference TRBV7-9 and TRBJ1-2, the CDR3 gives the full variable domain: DTGVSQNPRHKITKRGQNVTFRCDPISEHNRLYWYRQTLGQGPEFLTYFQNEAQLEKSRLLSDRFSAERPKGSFSTLEIQRTEQGDSAMYLCASSSDGRRGYTFGSGTRLTVV.

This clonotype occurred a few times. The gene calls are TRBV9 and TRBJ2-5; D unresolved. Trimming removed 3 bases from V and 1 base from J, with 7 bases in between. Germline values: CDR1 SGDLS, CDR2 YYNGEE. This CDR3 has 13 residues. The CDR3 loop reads CASSAQVQETQYF. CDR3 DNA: TGTGCCAGCAGCGCCCAGGTCCAAGAGACCCAGTACTTC. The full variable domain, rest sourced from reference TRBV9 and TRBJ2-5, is DSGVTQTPKHLITATGQRVTLRCSPRSGDLSVYWYQQSLDQGLQFLIQYYNGEERAKGNILERFSAQQFPDLHSELNLSSLELGDSALYFCASSAQVQETQYFGPGTRLLVL.

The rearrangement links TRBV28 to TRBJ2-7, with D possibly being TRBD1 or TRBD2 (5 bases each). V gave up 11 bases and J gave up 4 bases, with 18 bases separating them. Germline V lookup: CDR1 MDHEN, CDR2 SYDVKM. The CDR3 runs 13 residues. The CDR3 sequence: CAGLPGPPYEQYF. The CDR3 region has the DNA TGTGCCGGTCTCCCGGGACCCCCATACGAGCAGTACTTC.

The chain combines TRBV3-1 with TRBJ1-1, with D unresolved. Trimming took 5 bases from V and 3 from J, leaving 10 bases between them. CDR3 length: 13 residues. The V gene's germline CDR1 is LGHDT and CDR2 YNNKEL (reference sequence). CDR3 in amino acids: CASSSSADTEAFF. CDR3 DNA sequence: TGTGCCAGCAGCAGTTCAGCGGACACTGAAGCTTTCTTT. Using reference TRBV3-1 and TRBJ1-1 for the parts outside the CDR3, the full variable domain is DTAVSQTPKYLVTQMGNDKSIKCEQNLGHDTMYWYKQDSKKFLKIMFSYNNKELIINETVPNRFSPKSPDKAHLNLHINSLELGDSAVYFCASSSSADTEAFFGQGTRLTVV.

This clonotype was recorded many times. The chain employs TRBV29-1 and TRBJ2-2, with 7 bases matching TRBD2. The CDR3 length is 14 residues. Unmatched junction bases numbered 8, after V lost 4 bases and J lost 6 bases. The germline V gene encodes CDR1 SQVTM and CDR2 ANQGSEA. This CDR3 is CSVGRSGVAGELFF. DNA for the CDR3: TGCAGCGTTGGGAGGAGCGGGGTGGCCGGGGAGCTGTTTTTT.

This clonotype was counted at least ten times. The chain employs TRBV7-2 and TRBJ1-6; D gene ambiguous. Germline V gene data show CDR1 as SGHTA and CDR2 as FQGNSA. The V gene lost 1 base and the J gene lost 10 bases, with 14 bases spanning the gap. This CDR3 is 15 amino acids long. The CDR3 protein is CASSLGFRGSSPLHF. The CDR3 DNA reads TGTGCCAGCAGCTTAGGGTTCCGGGGTAGCTCACCCCTCCACTTT.

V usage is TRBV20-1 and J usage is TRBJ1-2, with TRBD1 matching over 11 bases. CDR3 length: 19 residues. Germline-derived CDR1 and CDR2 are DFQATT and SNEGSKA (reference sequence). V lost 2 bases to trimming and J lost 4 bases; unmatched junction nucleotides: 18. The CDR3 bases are TGCAGTGCTAGACGGACGCAGCCGCCCCCGGGACAGGGGGTCTATGGCTACACCTTC. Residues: CSARRTQPPPGQGVYGYTF.

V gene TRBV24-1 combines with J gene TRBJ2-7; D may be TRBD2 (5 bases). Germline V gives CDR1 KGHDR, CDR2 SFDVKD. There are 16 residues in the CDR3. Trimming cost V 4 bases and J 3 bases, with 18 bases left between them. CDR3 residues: CATSDPRSGNRYEQYF. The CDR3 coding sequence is TGTGCCACCAGTGACCCAAGATCGGGGAACCGCTACGAGCAGTACTTC.

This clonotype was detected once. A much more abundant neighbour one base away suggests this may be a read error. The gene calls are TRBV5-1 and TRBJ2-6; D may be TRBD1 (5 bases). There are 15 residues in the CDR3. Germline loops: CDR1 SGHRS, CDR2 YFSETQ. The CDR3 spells CASSSRSSGASVLTF. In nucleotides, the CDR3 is TGCGCCAGCAGCTCCCGTTCCTCTGGGGCCAGCGTCCTGACTTTC.

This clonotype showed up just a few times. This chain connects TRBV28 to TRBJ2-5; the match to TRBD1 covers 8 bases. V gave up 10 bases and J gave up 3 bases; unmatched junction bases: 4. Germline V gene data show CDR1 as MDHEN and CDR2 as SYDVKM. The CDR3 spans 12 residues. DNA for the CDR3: TGTGCCACCCAGACAGGGGAAGAGACCCAGTACTTC. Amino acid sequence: CATQTGEETQYF.

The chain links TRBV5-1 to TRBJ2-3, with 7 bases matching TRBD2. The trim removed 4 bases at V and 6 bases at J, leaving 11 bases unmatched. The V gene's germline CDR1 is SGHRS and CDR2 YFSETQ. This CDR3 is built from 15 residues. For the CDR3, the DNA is TGCGCCAGCAGCCCCGGTAAGGGGAGGGGCGATACGCAGTATTTT. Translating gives CASSPGKGRGDTQYF.

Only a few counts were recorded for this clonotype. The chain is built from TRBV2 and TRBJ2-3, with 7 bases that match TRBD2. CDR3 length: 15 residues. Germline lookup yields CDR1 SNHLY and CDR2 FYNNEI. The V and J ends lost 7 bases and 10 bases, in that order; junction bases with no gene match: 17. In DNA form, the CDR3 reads TGTGCCAGCAACCGAGCGGGAACCAAGCCGAGTGCGCAGTATTTT. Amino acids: CASNRAGTKPSAQYF.

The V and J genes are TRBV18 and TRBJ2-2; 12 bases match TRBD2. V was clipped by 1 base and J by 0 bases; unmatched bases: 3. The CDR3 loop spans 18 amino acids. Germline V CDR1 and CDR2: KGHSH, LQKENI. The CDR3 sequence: CASSPRPSGGANTGELFF. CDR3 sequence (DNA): TGTGCCAGCTCACCACGGCCTAGCGGGGGGGCGAACACCGGGGAGCTGTTTTTT.

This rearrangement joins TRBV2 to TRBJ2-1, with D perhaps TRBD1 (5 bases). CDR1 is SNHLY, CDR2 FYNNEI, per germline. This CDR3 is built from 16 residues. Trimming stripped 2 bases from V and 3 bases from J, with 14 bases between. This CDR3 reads CASSELGRTVYNEQFF. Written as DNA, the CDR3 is TGTGCCAGCAGTGAATTGGGGCGGACGGTCTACAATGAGCAGTTCTTC.

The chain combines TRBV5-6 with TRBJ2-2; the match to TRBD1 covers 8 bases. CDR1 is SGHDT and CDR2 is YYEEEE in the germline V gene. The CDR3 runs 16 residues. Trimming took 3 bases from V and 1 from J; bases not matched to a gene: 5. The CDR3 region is CASSWTGQGNTGELFF. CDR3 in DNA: TGTGCCAGCAGCTGGACTGGACAGGGGAACACCGGGGAGCTGTTTTTT.

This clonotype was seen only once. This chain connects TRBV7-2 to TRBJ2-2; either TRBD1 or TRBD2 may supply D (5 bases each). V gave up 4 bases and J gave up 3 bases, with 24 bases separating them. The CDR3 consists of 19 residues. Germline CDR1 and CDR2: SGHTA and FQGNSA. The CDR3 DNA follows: TGTGCCAGCAGCTGGGAGATACTCCTCCGGGACCCTGACACCGGGGAGCTGTTTTTT. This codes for CASSWEILLRDPDTGELFF.